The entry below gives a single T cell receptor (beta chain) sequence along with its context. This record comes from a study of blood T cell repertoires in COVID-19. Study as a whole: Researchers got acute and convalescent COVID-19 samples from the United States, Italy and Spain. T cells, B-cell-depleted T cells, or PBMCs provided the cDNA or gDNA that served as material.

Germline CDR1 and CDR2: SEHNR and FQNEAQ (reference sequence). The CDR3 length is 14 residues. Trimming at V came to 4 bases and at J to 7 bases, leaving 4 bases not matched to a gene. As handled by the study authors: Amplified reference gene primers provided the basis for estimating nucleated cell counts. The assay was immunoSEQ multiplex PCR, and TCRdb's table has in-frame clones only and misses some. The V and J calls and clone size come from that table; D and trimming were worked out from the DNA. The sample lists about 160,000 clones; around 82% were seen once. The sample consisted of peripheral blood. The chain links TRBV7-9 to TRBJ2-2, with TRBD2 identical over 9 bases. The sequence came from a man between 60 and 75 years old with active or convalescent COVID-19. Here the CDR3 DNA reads TGTGCCAGCAGCTCGGGACTAGCCCGCGGGGAGCTGTTTTTT. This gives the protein CASSSGLARGELFF.